These 27 T cell receptor beta chains were all obtained from the same sample, sequenced in a study of cytomegalovirus exposure and HLA in healthy donors (dated by TCRdb to 2015 to 2018). Library prep was done by the immunoSEQ multiplex PCR assay. For the multiplex PCR, a mixture combining 60 forward primers for TCR Vbeta segments and 13 reverse primers for TCR Jbeta segments was used. TCRdb stores this immuneACCESS table with in-frame sequences only. Part of the clones is absent; in the studies checked, under half of the shortfall reflects unresolved V genes, and no reason is known for the rest. Present in this sample are around 92,000 clones, roughly 80% of which were seen just once. The ten biggest clones cover 1.2% of the sample. What was sequenced was PBMCs. These receptors all stem from a girl aged 2 to 10 in good health and CMV-seropositive.

This chain uses TRBV12-5 with TRBJ2-5; D might be TRBD2 (6 bases). Germline V gene data show CDR1 as LGHNT and CDR2 as FRNRAP. CDR3 size: 15 residues. Trimming took 7 bases from V and 2 from J, leaving 17 bases between them. The CDR3 protein is CASARGKGTQETQYF. The CDR3 DNA reads TGTGCTAGTGCCCGGGGGAAGGGAACTCAAGAGACCCAGTACTTC.

The rearrangement links TRBV23-1 to TRBJ2-1; 15 bases agree with TRBD2. TRBV23-1 is an open reading frame, and its role is uncertain. The V and J ends lost 1 base and 0 bases, in that order; junction bases with no gene match: 13. The CDR3 runs 22 residues. The CDR3 is CASSQFDRGLAGGQSSYNEQFF. The CDR3 nucleotides read TGCGCCAGCAGTCAATTCGATAGGGGACTAGCGGGAGGACAAAGCTCCTACAATGAGCAGTTCTTC.

This rearrangement joins TRBV30 to TRBJ2-3, with TRBD2 identical over 7 bases. The V gene's germline CDR1 is GTSNPN and CDR2 SVGIG (reference sequence). V lost 0 bases to trimming and J lost 1 base; unmatched junction nucleotides: 7. This CDR3 is built from 16 residues. The DNA of the CDR3 is TGTGCCTGGAGTGTAGGCCTAGCGGAACGCACAGATACGCAGTATTTT. Translation gives CAWSVGLAERTDTQYF.

The gene calls are TRBV16 and TRBJ2-7; a possible D gene is TRBD2 (5 bases). The CDR3 loop spans 14 amino acids. Trimming removed 2 bases from V and 0 bases from J, with 8 bases in between. CDR1 is KGHSY and CDR2 is FQNENV in the germline V gene. The CDR3 DNA is TGTGCCAGCAGCCAACCTGGGAGCTCCTACGAGCAGTACTTC. It translates to CASSQPGSSYEQYF.

This clone was counted a single time. V gene TRBV5-1 combines with J gene TRBJ1-5; a possible D gene is TRBD1 (6 bases). Germline V gene lookup returns CDR1 SGHRS and CDR2 YFSETQ. V was trimmed by 0 bases and J by 0 bases, leaving 19 bases between them. This CDR3 is 19 amino acids long. CDR3 coding DNA: TGCGCCAGCAGCTTGGCCACTATTTACACAGGGTCTAGCAATCAGCCCCAGCATTTT. Its protein product is CASSLATIYTGSSNQPQHF.

The chain has TRBV4-1 and TRBJ2-3, with TRBD2 matching over 9 bases. The germline gives CDR1 MGHRA, CDR2 YSYEKL. The CDR3 totals 19 residues. The V segment lost 0 bases and the J segment 2 bases; nucleotides outside the gene matches: 12. The CDR3: CASSQDPHAGGTNTDTQYF. In DNA form, the CDR3 reads TGCGCCAGCAGCCAAGATCCTCATGCGGGAGGGACGAACACAGATACGCAGTATTTT.

The chain is built from TRBV27 and TRBJ2-3; maybe TRBD2 (5 bases). Germline V gene sequence: CDR1 MNHEY, CDR2 SMNVEV (reference sequence). V dropped 3 bases and J dropped 6 bases, with 7 bases sitting between them. The CDR3 sequence is 12 residues long. Here the CDR3 reads CASSLKRDTQYF. The CDR3 bases are TGTGCCAGCAGTTTGAAGCGGGATACGCAGTATTTT.

This clone appeared a single time. The CDR3: CASSLLGSSSGANVLTF. Written as DNA, the CDR3 is TGTGCCAGCAGCTTATTGGGCAGTTCCTCTGGGGCCAACGTCCTGACTTTC. V gene TRBV7-9 combines with J gene TRBJ2-6; D is unresolved. The CDR3 is 17 amino acids. Per the germline V gene, CDR1 is SEHNR and CDR2 is FQNEAQ (reference sequence). Trimming took 2 bases from V and 0 from J, leaving 11 bases between them.

The J gene is TRBJ2-3, the V gene TRBV14; D uncertain. The germline V and J ends were trimmed by 0 bases and 7 bases, with 5 bases remaining between them. Germline lookup yields CDR1 SGHDN and CDR2 FVKESK. The CDR3 is made up of 12 amino acids. The CDR3 spells CASSQDPYTQYF. In DNA form, the CDR3 reads TGTGCCAGCAGCCAAGACCCGTATACGCAGTATTTT.

The chain has TRBV29-1 and TRBJ1-1, with TRBD1 matching 9 bases. Looked up from germline, CDR1 is SQVTM and CDR2 is ANQGSEA. Germline trimming cut 0 bases from V and 11 bases from J; bases unmatched to any gene: 13. The CDR3 is 15 amino acids. The CDR3 loop is CSVEESVTGGPRAFF. CDR3 DNA: TGCAGCGTTGAAGAGTCGGTGACAGGGGGACCGCGGGCTTTCTTT.

This sequence joins TRBV28 and TRBJ2-7, with D perhaps matching TRBD2 (7 bases). The CDR3 contains 14 residues. From germline, CDR1 is MDHEN and CDR2 SYDVKM. The V end was cut by 8 bases, the J end by 6 bases, with 20 bases between. The CDR3 reads CASERRRGGSEQYF. The CDR3 nucleotides read TGTGCCAGCGAAAGGAGGAGGGGGGGATCCGAGCAGTACTTC.

This clone has just a few counts. V and J are TRBV28 and TRBJ1-5; 7 nucleotides line up with TRBD1. V lost 6 bases and J lost 3; bases outside the gene matches: 5. This CDR3 has 14 amino acids. CDR1 is MDHEN, CDR2 SYDVKM, per germline. The CDR3 DNA reads TGTGCCAGCAGCCCGGGACAGTACAATCAGCCCCAGCATTTT. Protein sequence: CASSPGQYNQPQHF. The whole variable domain, remainder taken from reference TRBV28 and TRBJ1-5, is DVKVTQSSRYLVKRTGEKVFLECVQDMDHENMFWYRQDPGLGLRLIYFSYDVKMKEKGDIPEGYSVSREKKERFSLILESASTNQTSMYLCASSPGQYNQPQHFGDGTRLSIL.

The chain combines TRBV2 with TRBJ2-7; D perhaps matches TRBD2 (6 bases). This CDR3 spans 13 amino acids. The germline gives CDR1 SNHLY, CDR2 FYNNEI. Between the trimmed V and J ends, which lost 8 bases and 0 bases, there was a span of 11 bases. CDR3 amino acids: CASGGGISYEQYF. In DNA form, the CDR3 reads TGTGCCAGCGGCGGAGGGATCTCCTACGAGCAGTACTTC.

The V and J genes are TRBV28 and TRBJ2-7, with D possibly matching TRBD1 (5 bases). The CDR3 loop spans 13 amino acids. V was shortened by 2 bases and J by 5 bases, with 10 bases between the two germline ends. CDR1 and CDR2 from the germline V gene are MDHEN and SYDVKM. The CDR3 sequence is CASSLGHTNEQYF. In DNA, the CDR3 is TGTGCCAGCAGTTTAGGACATACTAACGAGCAGTACTTC.

The chain carries TRBV27 and TRBJ2-7; D is undetermined. The ends were cut back, 5 bases at V and 6 bases at J, with 17 bases in the middle. Looked up from germline, CDR1 is MNHEY and CDR2 is SMNVEV (reference sequence). The CDR3 runs 14 residues. The CDR3 bases are TGTGCCAGCAGTCTGGTGTATGAGAGTGGCGAGCAGTACTTC. It encodes CASSLVYESGEQYF.

This sequence joins TRBV27 and TRBJ1-2, with TRBD1 matching 10 bases. The CDR3 extends over 14 amino acids. CDR1 and CDR2 (germline): MNHEY, SMNVEV (reference sequence). Trimming took 5 bases from V and 4 from J; bases not matched to a gene: 4. For the CDR3, the DNA is TGTGCCAGCAGTCCCCGGACAGGGGGCTATGGCTACACCTTC. Encoded protein: CASSPRTGGYGYTF.

The rearrangement uses TRBV15 and TRBJ1-2; 7 bases are shared with TRBD1. Germline lookup yields CDR1 LNHNV and CDR2 YYDKDF (reference sequence). Germline trimming cut 5 bases from V and 5 bases from J; bases unmatched to any gene: 8. The CDR3 spans 14 residues. Written as DNA, the CDR3 is TGTGCCACCAGCCCCCACAGGGGAAATTATGGCTACACCTTC. Protein sequence: CATSPHRGNYGYTF. The whole variable domain, filled in from reference TRBV15 and TRBJ1-2, reads DAMVIQNPRYQVTQFGKPVTLSCSQTLNHNVMYWYQQKSSQAPKLLFHYYDKDFNNEADTPDNFQSRRPNTSFCFLDIRSPGLGDTAMYLCATSPHRGNYGYTFGSGTRLTVV.

The V call is TRBV27, the J call TRBJ2-7; D remains unclear. V lost 8 bases to trimming and J lost 2 bases, with 4 bases between them. The CDR3 totals 10 residues. CDR1 is MNHEY, CDR2 SMNVEV, per germline (reference sequence). CDR3 protein: CASGPYEQYF. The CDR3 region has the DNA TGTGCCAGCGGCCCCTACGAGCAGTACTTC.

This clone was seen only a few times. The gene calls are TRBV7-2 and TRBJ1-5; D not certain. This CDR3 has 13 residues. Germline assignment: CDR1 SGHTA and CDR2 FQGNSA. Deletions cut 3 bases from V and 9 bases from J, with 12 bases between. CDR3 bases: TGTGCCAGCAGCTTGCTCTTCTTGCGGCCCCAGCATTTT. Protein product: CASSLLFLRPQHF.

The V and J genes are TRBV7-3 and TRBJ2-2; D is possibly TRBD2 (6 bases). CDR3 length: 13 residues. The germline V and J ends were trimmed by 8 bases and 0 bases, with 7 bases remaining between them. The V gene's germline CDR1 is SGHTA and CDR2 FQGTGA. The CDR3 region is CASASANTGELFF. CDR3 coding DNA: TGTGCCAGCGCTAGCGCGAACACCGGGGAGCTGTTTTTT.

The chain uses TRBV7-6 and TRBJ2-1; TRBD2 matches at 7 bases. After removal of 1 base from V and 0 bases from J, the junction contained 3 bases not matched to a gene. Germline CDR1 is SGHVS and CDR2 is FNYEAQ. The CDR3 runs to 16 residues. CDR3 amino acids: CASSLGTSLSYNEQFF. CDR3 in DNA: TGTGCCAGCAGCTTAGGGACTAGTCTCTCCTACAATGAGCAGTTCTTC.

The rearrangement joins TRBV7-4 to TRBJ2-1, with TRBD1 as a possible D gene (5 bases). CDR3 size: 13 residues. Germline lookup yields CDR1 SGHVT and CDR2 SQSDAQ. Trimming left V 11 bases short and J 6 bases short, with 17 bases between. This CDR3 is CAGPLGRINEQFF. CDR3 coding DNA: TGTGCCGGACCCTTGGGGCGGATCAATGAGCAGTTCTTC. Full variable domain (rest looked up from reference TRBV7-4 and TRBJ2-1): GAGVSQSPRYKVAKRGRDVALRCDSISGHVTLYWYRQTLGQGSEVLTYSQSDAQRDKSGRPSGRFSAERPERSVSTLKIQRTEQGDSAVYLCAGPLGRINEQFFGPGTRLTVL.

The V gene is TRBV9, the J gene TRBJ2-1, with TRBD2 matching over 13 bases. CDR3 length: 15 amino acids. Germline V gene data show CDR1 as SGDLS and CDR2 as YYNGEE. The J segment lost 8 bases and the V segment lost 4 bases, leaving 6 bases of the junction unmatched. CDR3 sequence reads: CASSQRTSGRDEQFF. The CDR3 DNA follows: TGTGCCAGCAGCCAACGGACTAGCGGGAGAGATGAGCAGTTCTTC.

The chain combines TRBV7-2 with TRBJ2-3, with TRBD2 matching over 10 bases. After removal of 1 base from V and 4 bases from J, the junction contained 5 bases not matched to a gene. Germline lookup yields CDR1 SGHTA and CDR2 FQGNSA. This CDR3 spans 16 amino acids. CDR3 nucleotides: TGTGCCAGCAGCTTAGGGCTAGCGGGAGTAGCAGATACGCAGTATTTT. It yields the protein CASSLGLAGVADTQYF.

The chain links TRBV6-5 to TRBJ2-1, with TRBD1 matching 8 bases. Germline lookup yields CDR1 MNHEY and CDR2 SVGAGI. V gave up 9 bases and J gave up 5 bases; unmatched junction bases: 12. The CDR3 has 15 residues. CDR3 nucleotides: TGTGCCAGTACGACGTGGCAGGGGGCCCACAATGAGCAGTTCTTC. The encoded protein is CASTTWQGAHNEQFF.

This chain connects TRBV14 to TRBJ2-1; TRBD1 aligns across 11 bases. With V trimmed by 2 bases and J by 8 bases, 8 bases remained unmatched. Germline-derived CDR1 and CDR2 are SGHDN and FVKESK. This CDR3 has 16 amino acids. This chain's CDR3 is CASSQSLGQGGHEQFF. The CDR3 nucleotides read TGTGCCAGCAGCCAATCATTGGGACAGGGGGGACATGAGCAGTTCTTC.

The chain uses TRBV10-3 and TRBJ2-7; D gene uncertain. The germline V and J ends were trimmed by 0 bases and 0 bases, with 6 bases remaining between them. Germline loops: CDR1 ENHRY, CDR2 SYGVKD. The CDR3 totals 14 residues. In DNA, the CDR3 is TGTGCCATCAGTGAGTCGGGCTCCTCCTACGAGCAGTACTTC. Its translation is CAISESGSSYEQYF.